Sequencing of this T cell receptor beta chain was carried out in a study of cytomegalovirus exposure and HLA in healthy donors. Use of 60 Vbeta and 13 Jbeta primers characterized the PCR. Some clones are missing from TCRdb's copy, which holds only in-frame ones; the method was immunoSEQ multiplex PCR. The profile covers almost 200,000 clones, with roughly 77% appearing a single time and approximately 0.39% taken by the ten largest. The CDR3 has 18 residues. Per the germline V gene, CDR1 is SGHRS and CDR2 is YFSETQ. V lost 4 bases to trimming and J lost 0 bases, with 22 bases between them. The source is a male donor in good health and CMV-seropositive. The sequencing input was PBMCs. The rearrangement joins TRBV5-1 to TRBJ1-1; the D gene is possibly TRBD1 (5 bases). The CDR3 loop reads CASSLNAGGGFMNTEAFF. CDR3 in DNA: TGCGCCAGCAGCCTAAACGCCGGGGGGGGATTTATGAACACTGAAGCTTTCTTT.